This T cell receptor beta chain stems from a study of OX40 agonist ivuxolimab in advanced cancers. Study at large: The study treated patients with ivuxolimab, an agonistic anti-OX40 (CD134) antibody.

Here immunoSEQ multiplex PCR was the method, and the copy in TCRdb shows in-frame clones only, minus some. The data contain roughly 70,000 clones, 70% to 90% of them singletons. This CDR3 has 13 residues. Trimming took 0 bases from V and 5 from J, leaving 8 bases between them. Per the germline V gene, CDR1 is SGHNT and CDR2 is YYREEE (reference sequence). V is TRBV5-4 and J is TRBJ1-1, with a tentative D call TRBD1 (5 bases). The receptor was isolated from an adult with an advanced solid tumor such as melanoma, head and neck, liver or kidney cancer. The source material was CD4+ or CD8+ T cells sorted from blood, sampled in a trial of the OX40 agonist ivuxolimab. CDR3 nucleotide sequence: TGTGCCAGCAGCTTGGGGTGGGGGACTGAAGCTTTCTTT. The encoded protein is CASSLGWGTEAFF.